Listed below are T cell receptor beta chains from one sample, sequenced in a study of beta chain features in type 1 diabetes. Clones were sequenced by immunoSEQ multiplex PCR, and TCRdb holds only the in-frame ones, with some missing. The sample lists approximately 150,000 clones, 7.5% to 9.5% occurring once. The sequencing sample was made of central memory CD4+ T cells from blood. Receptor source: a man aged 30 to 45 with type 1 diabetes. CDR3s include the opening cysteine and the closing phenylalanine or tryptophan. The order of the fields is clone size, J gene, D gene, V gene, CDR3 protein, CDR3 DNA. D genes are given only for firm matches. Clone sizes are given selectively: once, few, many, or a class where the clone is expanded.

abundance: NA
j_gene: TRBJ2-5
d_gene: TRBD1
v_gene: TRBV2
CDR3aa: CASSVTGSLETQYF
CDR3nt: TGTGCCAGCAGTGTGACAGGGTCGCTAGAGACCCAGTACTTC

abundance: NA
j_gene: TRBJ2-7
d_gene: NA
v_gene: TRBV9
CDR3aa: CASSVSQAHEQYF
CDR3nt: TGTGCCAGCAGCGTTTCACAGGCCCACGAGCAGTACTTC

abundance: many
j_gene: TRBJ1-5
d_gene: NA
v_gene: TRBV18
CDR3aa: CASSLQANQPQHF
CDR3nt: TGTGCCAGCTCGTTACAGGCGAATCAGCCCCAGCATTTT

abundance: NA
j_gene: TRBJ2-2
d_gene: TRBD1
v_gene: TRBV25-1
CDR3aa: CASSEPGGGTGELFF
CDR3nt: TGTGCCAGCAGTGAACCAGGGGGCGGCACCGGGGAGCTGTTTTTT

abundance: many
j_gene: TRBJ2-5
d_gene: NA
v_gene: TRBV4-3
CDR3aa: CASSQVGGGAAETQYF
CDR3nt: TGCGCCAGCAGCCAAGTTGGAGGGGGGGCCGCAGAGACCCAGTACTTC

abundance: few
j_gene: TRBJ1-1
d_gene: NA
v_gene: TRBV27
CDR3aa: CASRVDRYTEAFF
CDR3nt: TGTGCCAGCAGGGTTGACAGGTACACTGAAGCTTTCTTT

abundance: NA
j_gene: TRBJ2-1
d_gene: TRBD1
v_gene: TRBV5-1
CDR3aa: CASSEQGEFYNEQFF
CDR3nt: TGCGCCAGCAGCGAACAGGGGGAATTCTACAATGAGCAGTTCTTC

abundance: NA
j_gene: TRBJ2-3
d_gene: NA
v_gene: TRBV13
CDR3aa: CASSRAASADTQYF
CDR3nt: TGTGCCAGCAGCCGAGCCGCCTCGGCAGATACGCAGTATTTT

abundance: NA
j_gene: TRBJ2-1
d_gene: TRBD2
v_gene: TRBV4-3
CDR3aa: CASSQGGLAGDNEQFF
CDR3nt: TGCGCCAGCAGCCAGGGAGGACTAGCGGGGGACAATGAGCAGTTCTTC

abundance: NA
j_gene: TRBJ2-7
d_gene: NA
v_gene: TRBV5-1
CDR3aa: CASSFSGVEQYF
CDR3nt: TGCGCCAGCAGCTTTTCAGGGGTCGAGCAGTACTTC

abundance: NA
j_gene: TRBJ2-1
d_gene: TRBD2
v_gene: TRBV23-1
CDR3aa: CASSQSKRDGPKNEQFF
CDR3nt: TGCGCCAGCAGTCAATCCAAGCGGGACGGTCCTAAGAATGAGCAGTTCTTC

abundance: few
j_gene: TRBJ2-3
d_gene: TRBD2
v_gene: TRBV11-2
CDR3aa: CASSLQRGATDTQYF
CDR3nt: TGTGCCAGCAGCTTACAGCGGGGAGCCACAGATACGCAGTATTTT

abundance: NA
j_gene: TRBJ2-5
d_gene: NA
v_gene: TRBV18
CDR3aa: CASSPSDQETQYF
CDR3nt: TGTGCCAGCTCACCGAGTGACCAAGAGACCCAGTACTTC

abundance: few
j_gene: TRBJ2-3
d_gene: NA
v_gene: TRBV9
CDR3aa: CASSVAPGSTDTQYF
CDR3nt: TGTGCCAGCAGCGTAGCTCCAGGGTCCACAGATACGCAGTATTTT

abundance: few
j_gene: TRBJ2-5
d_gene: NA
v_gene: TRBV5-1
CDR3aa: CASSLVQETQYF
CDR3nt: TGCGCCAGCAGCTTGGTTCAGGAGACCCAGTACTTC

abundance: NA
j_gene: TRBJ2-7
d_gene: NA
v_gene: TRBV6-1
CDR3aa: CASSPPFYEQYF
CDR3nt: TGTGCCAGCAGTCCCCCCTTCTACGAGCAGTACTTC

abundance: NA
j_gene: TRBJ2-3
d_gene: NA
v_gene: TRBV2
CDR3aa: CASSGQGATDTQYF
CDR3nt: TGTGCCAGCAGTGGGCAGGGTGCGACAGATACGCAGTATTTT

abundance: NA
j_gene: TRBJ2-1
d_gene: TRBD2
v_gene: TRBV5-1
CDR3aa: CASSLLAGADNEQFF
CDR3nt: TGCGCCAGCAGCTTACTAGCGGGGGCGGACAATGAGCAGTTCTTC

abundance: few
j_gene: TRBJ1-4
d_gene: NA
v_gene: TRBV9
CDR3aa: CASSRGGVEKLFF
CDR3nt: TGTGCCAGCAGCAGGGGAGGTGTTGAAAAACTGTTTTTT

abundance: NA
j_gene: TRBJ2-1
d_gene: TRBD1
v_gene: TRBV5-1
CDR3aa: CASSFQTGEQFF
CDR3nt: TGCGCCAGCAGCTTTCAGACAGGGGAGCAGTTCTTC

abundance: NA
j_gene: TRBJ2-2
d_gene: TRBD2
v_gene: TRBV4-1
CDR3aa: CASSGLAGGRNTGELFF
CDR3nt: TGCGCCAGCAGCGGGCTAGCGGGGGGCAGGAACACCGGGGAGCTGTTTTTT

abundance: few
j_gene: TRBJ2-7
d_gene: NA
v_gene: TRBV7-2
CDR3aa: CASSPNGQFQYF
CDR3nt: TGTGCCAGCAGCCCCAACGGACAGTTCCAGTACTTC

abundance: NA
j_gene: TRBJ2-3
d_gene: NA
v_gene: TRBV10-3
CDR3aa: CAIDRTGTDTQYF
CDR3nt: TGTGCCATCGACAGAACAGGCACAGATACGCAGTATTTT

abundance: NA
j_gene: TRBJ2-5
d_gene: NA
v_gene: TRBV5-1
CDR3aa: CASSPGPQETQYF
CDR3nt: TGCGCCAGCAGCCCTGGGCCCCAAGAGACCCAGTACTTC